The rows below give T cell receptor beta chains drawn from one sample of a study of blood T cell repertoires in COVID-19. Assay: immunoSEQ multiplex PCR; the TCRdb copy retains only in-frame clones and omits some. Of about 240,000 clones listed, approximately 82% are singletons. Sequencing used peripheral blood. These receptor sequences come from a man aged 25 to 45 who had recovered from COVID-19. The CDR3 runs from the conserved cysteine through the conserved F or W. A D gene is named only where the DNA matches it firmly. Clone size, where shown, is once, few, many, or a class for clones that have expanded.

>TRBV2|.|.|TRBJ2-3
TGTGCCAGCCGGGGTGCGGATACGCAGTATTTT
CASRGADTQYF
>TRBV6-5|.|.|TRBJ1-2
TGTGCCAGCAGTTACTCCTCGACAGATGCCAACTATGGCTACACCTTC
CASSYSSTDANYGYTF
>TRBV7-2|TRBD2|.|TRBJ2-5
TGTGCCAGCAGTTTTACTAGCGGGGGGTACCAAGAGACCCAGTACTTC
CASSFTSGGYQETQYF
>TRBV14|.|.|TRBJ1-1
TGTGCCAGCAGCCAAGATCGGGGGAGGTCTGAAGCTTTCTTT
CASSQDRGRSEAFF
>TRBV9|TRBD1|.|TRBJ2-5
TGTGCCAGCAGCATGGGGACAGCTGAGGCCCAGTACTTC
CASSMGTAEAQYF
>TRBV13|TRBD1|.|TRBJ1-1
TGTGCCAGCAGCTCAGACAGGGGGCTCGAAACTGAAGCTTTCTTT
CASSSDRGLETEAFF
>TRBV3-1/TRBV3-2|TRBD2|once|TRBJ2-7
TGTGCCAGCAGCCAAGATAGCAGCGGGGGGTTCTACGAGCAGTACTTC
CASSQDSSGGFYEQYF
>TRBV24-1|TRBD1|.|TRBJ1-5
TGTGCCACCAGTTCCGGGACAGGGGGCACAGATAGCAATCAGCCCCAGCATTTT
CATSSGTGGTDSNQPQHF
>TRBV28|TRBD1|once|TRBJ1-1
TGTGCCAGCAGTATCGGACAGGGGGACCTCACTGAAGCTTTCTTT
CASSIGQGDLTEAFF
>TRBV19|TRBD1|few|TRBJ1-2
TGTGCCAGTAGTACCATCTCTGGACAGGAAGGGAGTGGCTACACCTTC
CASSTISGQEGSGYTF
>TRBV16|.|few|TRBJ1-5
TGTGCCAGCAGCCAATCGCGGGTCAGCAATCAGCCCCAGCATTTT
CASSQSRVSNQPQHF
>TRBV5-1|TRBD2|.|TRBJ2-5
TGCGCCAGCAGCTTTAGCGGGGGAGGAGAGACCCAGTACTTC
CASSFSGGGETQYF
>TRBV5-4|TRBD1|.|TRBJ1-2
TGTGCCAGCAGCTTGGATCGACAGGGGAACTCCGGCTACACCTTC
CASSLDRQGNSGYTF
>TRBV27|TRBD1|once|TRBJ1-2
TGTGCCACCCTCGGGCCGGACAGGGGCTATGGCTACACCTTC
CATLGPDRGYGYTF
>TRBV7-9|.|once|TRBJ1-5
TGTGCCAGCAGTTTCCCAAATCAGCCCCAGCATTTT
CASSFPNQPQHF
>TRBV3-1/TRBV3-2|TRBD2|once|TRBJ2-2
TGTGCCAGCAGCCAAATGAGCGGGGGAGTCGGGGAGCTGTTTTTT
CASSQMSGGVGELFF
>TRBV5-5|TRBD1|.|TRBJ2-3
TGTGCCAGCATAGGGACAGGTTCAGATACGCAGTATTTT
CASIGTGSDTQYF
>TRBV24-1|TRBD1|.|TRBJ2-1
TGTGCCACCAGTGACTCCCAAACAGGGGATGAGCAGTTCTTC
CATSDSQTGDEQFF
>TRBV6-5|TRBD1|.|TRBJ2-3
TGTGCCAGCAGCGACAGGGTGGGGTTCACAGATACGCAGTATTTT
CASSDRVGFTDTQYF
>TRBV20-1|TRBD1|.|TRBJ2-7
TGCAGTGCGGGACAGACCTACGAGCAGTACTTC
CSAGQTYEQYF
>TRBV7-9|TRBD1|.|TRBJ2-5
TGTGCCAGCAGCTTATGGTACGGGACAGGGGATTCGGAGACCCAGTACTTC
CASSLWYGTGDSETQYF
>TRBV27|.|.|TRBJ2-1
TGTGCCAGCAGTCCCCCGCGGGGATACCCAAATGAGCAGTTCTTC
CASSPPRGYPNEQFF
>TRBV5-6|.|.|TRBJ1-4
TGTGCCAGCAGCTTCCACCCCAGTAATGAAAAACTGTTTTTT
CASSFHPSNEKLFF
>TRBV4-1|TRBD1|once|TRBJ2-5
TGCGCCTCACGCCCTGGGACAGGAGGGGAGACCCAGTACTTC
CASRPGTGGETQYF
>TRBV7-9|.|once|TRBJ1-1
TGTGCCAGCAGCTTCGGTCTGGGGCTGAACACTGAAGCTTTCTTT
CASSFGLGLNTEAFF
>TRBV6-5|TRBD2|.|TRBJ2-5
TGTGCCAGCAGGACCACATCCGGCGGGGGGGAGACCCAGTACTTC
CASRTTSGGGETQYF
>TRBV4-2|.|few|TRBJ1-5
TGTGCCAGCAGCCAAGACCGAGGTCCCCAGCATTTT
CASSQDRGPQHF
>TRBV11-2|.|.|TRBJ2-4
TGTGCCAGCAGCGGGGTAAGGGGAGCCAAAAACATTCAGTACTTC
CASSGVRGAKNIQYF
>TRBV6-5|TRBD1|.|TRBJ1-1
TGTGCCAGCAGCCGAGGACAGGAGAACACTGAAGCTTTCTTT
CASSRGQENTEAFF
>TRBV27|.|.|TRBJ2-5
TGTGCCAGCAGTGCCTCCGAGGCAGAGACCCAGTACTTC
CASSASEAETQYF
>TRBV11-3|.|.|TRBJ1-1
TGTGCCAGCAGCGGGCGGGACGGCACTGAAGCTTTCTTT
CASSGRDGTEAFF
>TRBV18|TRBD1|.|TRBJ1-5
TGTGCCAGCTCACAGACAGGGAGAGGCCAGCCCCAGCATTTT
CASSQTGRGQPQHF
>TRBV21-1|.|.|TRBJ1-3
TGTGCCAGCAGCAAAGGACAGGGGGCCCCCTCTGGAAACACCATATATTTT
CASSKGQGAPSGNTIYF
>TRBV12-3/TRBV12-4|TRBD1|.|TRBJ1-1
TGTGCCAGCAGGCAGGGGGCGAACACTGAAGCTTTCTTT
CASRQGANTEAFF
>TRBV11-2|.|.|TRBJ2-1
TGTGCCAGCCGACGGGGGGCAGGGGAGAGGGTTAGGCTCTTC
CASRRGAGERVRLF
>TRBV28|.|.|TRBJ2-3
TGTGCCAGCAGTCGGGCAGGGTCCGTGAATACGCAGTATTTT
CASSRAGSVNTQYF
>TRBV4-1|.|.|TRBJ1-2
TGCGCCAGCAGCCAAGATGGGGGGGCGCGGAATGGCTACACCTTC
CASSQDGGARNGYTF
>TRBV25-1|TRBD1|.|TRBJ2-3
TGTGCCAGCAGTGCTTCGAGGACAGGGGGGAGCACAGATACGCAGTATTTT
CASSASRTGGSTDTQYF